Listed below are T cell receptor beta chains from one sample, sequenced in a study of T-cell memory formation after mild COVID-19. TCRdb re-analysed the 5' RACE reads in MiXCR, keeping a single row per CDR3 protein. The table has about 340,000 distinct CDR3 sequences, 20% to 25% seen once; the top ten hold around 20%. Sequencing input: PBMCs or a T cell subset sorted from them (not recorded which). The receptors were gathered from a man aged 18 to 30 who had mild COVID-19 (a few samples of this study predate the infection). Cell type and time point are not known. The CDR3 runs from the conserved cysteine through the conserved F or W. Fields, in order: clone size, J gene, D gene, V gene, CDR3 protein, CDR3 DNA. The D gene is left open where the match is weak. Size values are once, few and many counts, or a class for expanded clones, and some rows have none.

clone size: many; J gene: TRBJ2-7; D gene: -; V gene: TRBV30; CDR3 protein: CASQGGDYEQYF; CDR3 DNA: TGTGCCTCACAGGGTGGGGACTACGAGCAGTACTTC
clone size: -; J gene: TRBJ2-7; D gene: TRBD2; V gene: TRBV20-1; CDR3 protein: CSARDPRGTTRHSGGHYEQYF; CDR3 DNA: TGCAGTGCTAGAGATCCTCGTGGGACGACCCGACACAGCGGGGGCCACTACGAGCAGTACTTC
clone size: -; J gene: TRBJ2-3; D gene: -; V gene: TRBV29-1; CDR3 protein: CSVGPDSTDTQYF; CDR3 DNA: TGCAGCGTGGGCCCAGACAGCACAGATACGCAGTATTTT
clone size: few; J gene: TRBJ1-2; D gene: -; V gene: TRBV2; CDR3 protein: CASIKGSYGYTF; CDR3 DNA: TGTGCCAGCATTAAGGGGAGCTATGGCTACACCTTC
clone size: many; J gene: TRBJ2-1; D gene: TRBD1; V gene: TRBV4-3; CDR3 protein: CASSPSGTGPNEQFF; CDR3 DNA: TGCGCCAGCAGTCCCTCCGGGACAGGGCCCAATGAGCAGTTCTTC
clone size: few; J gene: TRBJ2-1; D gene: TRBD1; V gene: TRBV5-1; CDR3 protein: CASSPTGAANEQFF; CDR3 DNA: TGCGCCAGCAGCCCGACAGGGGCCGCCAATGAGCAGTTCTTC
clone size: -; J gene: TRBJ2-1; D gene: TRBD1; V gene: TRBV5-1; CDR3 protein: CASSLDRGNNEQFF; CDR3 DNA: TGCGCCAGCAGCTTGGACAGGGGGAACAATGAGCAGTTCTTC
clone size: few; J gene: TRBJ1-4; D gene: -; V gene: TRBV7-2; CDR3 protein: CASSPDGNNEKLFF; CDR3 DNA: TGTGCCAGCAGCCCCGACGGGAACAATGAAAAACTGTTTTTT
clone size: -; J gene: TRBJ2-1; D gene: TRBD2; V gene: TRBV3-1; CDR3 protein: CASSSPSGGASEQFF; CDR3 DNA: TGTGCCAGCAGCTCCCCTAGCGGGGGGGCCTCGGAGCAGTTCTTC
clone size: -; J gene: TRBJ1-1; D gene: -; V gene: TRBV28; CDR3 protein: CASSPPKNTEAFF; CDR3 DNA: TGTGCCAGCAGTCCTCCCAAGAACACTGAAGCTTTCTTT
clone size: -; J gene: TRBJ2-3; D gene: TRBD2; V gene: TRBV12-3/TRBV12-4; CDR3 protein: CASSWDLLAGGSDTQYF; CDR3 DNA: TGTGCCAGCAGTTGGGACCTACTAGCGGGGGGATCAGATACGCAGTATTTT
clone size: -; J gene: TRBJ2-5; D gene: -; V gene: TRBV11-2; CDR3 protein: CASSFARSETQYF; CDR3 DNA: TGTGCCAGCAGCTTTGCCCGGAGCGAGACCCAGTACTTC
clone size: -; J gene: TRBJ1-1; D gene: TRBD1; V gene: TRBV19; CDR3 protein: CASSDLPGQGASEAFF; CDR3 DNA: TGTGCCAGTAGCGACCTTCCCGGACAGGGGGCATCTGAAGCTTTCTTT
clone size: -; J gene: TRBJ2-5; D gene: -; V gene: TRBV29-1; CDR3 protein: CSVEEGGGETQYF; CDR3 DNA: TGCAGCGTTGAGGAGGGGGGCGGAGAGACCCAGTACTTC
clone size: -; J gene: TRBJ1-2; D gene: -; V gene: TRBV5-1; CDR3 protein: CASSFTVNYGYTF; CDR3 DNA: TGCGCCAGCAGCTTTACCGTTAACTATGGCTACACCTTC
clone size: many; J gene: TRBJ2-7; D gene: -; V gene: TRBV6-5; CDR3 protein: CASSYLEGSYEQYF; CDR3 DNA: TGTGCCAGCAGTTACTTGGAGGGCTCCTACGAGCAGTACTTC
clone size: few; J gene: TRBJ2-3; D gene: TRBD2; V gene: TRBV2; CDR3 protein: CASRKRESTDTQYF; CDR3 DNA: TGTGCCAGCAGGAAGCGGGAGAGCACAGATACGCAGTATTTT
clone size: few; J gene: TRBJ2-3; D gene: TRBD1; V gene: TRBV4-3; CDR3 protein: CASSRRGRPDTQYF; CDR3 DNA: TGCGCCAGCAGCCGCAGGGGGCGCCCAGATACGCAGTATTTT
clone size: -; J gene: TRBJ1-2; D gene: -; V gene: TRBV4-1; CDR3 protein: CASSQPWALSGYTF; CDR3 DNA: TGCGCCAGCAGCCAACCCTGGGCCCTCTCCGGCTACACCTTC
clone size: few; J gene: TRBJ2-5; D gene: TRBD2; V gene: TRBV4-1; CDR3 protein: CASSQGSSGETQYF; CDR3 DNA: TGCGCCAGCAGCCAAGGAAGTAGCGGGGAGACCCAGTACTTC
clone size: few; J gene: TRBJ2-1; D gene: -; V gene: TRBV5-6; CDR3 protein: CASSPEGRSTPYNEQFF; CDR3 DNA: TGTGCCAGCAGCCCGGAAGGACGATCAACCCCCTACAATGAGCAGTTCTTC